Described below is a single T cell receptor (beta chain) sequence and its context. The germline CDR1 and CDR2 sequences are SGHTA and FQGNSA. This CDR3 has 16 amino acids. V lost 4 bases to trimming and J lost 1 base; unmatched junction nucleotides: 6. Donors included only healthy HIV-negative adults lacking recent acute infections or vaccinations. This sample was taken from a study of shared clonotypes between healthy human individuals. Profiled with immunoSEQ multiplex PCR; TCRdb holds only in-frame clones, not every one. The sample lists some 2,400,000 clones, about 94% occurring once. V usage is TRBV7-2 and J usage is TRBJ2-2; 7 bases map to TRBD2. The clonotype was recovered from a man aged 18 to 30 in good health. Source material: naive CD4+ T cells sorted from blood. The subset: CD45RA+ positively selected. The CDR3 loop reads CASSSSGAKNTGELFF. The CDR3 coding sequence is TGTGCCAGCAGCTCCAGCGGGGCCAAGAACACCGGGGAGCTGTTTTTT.